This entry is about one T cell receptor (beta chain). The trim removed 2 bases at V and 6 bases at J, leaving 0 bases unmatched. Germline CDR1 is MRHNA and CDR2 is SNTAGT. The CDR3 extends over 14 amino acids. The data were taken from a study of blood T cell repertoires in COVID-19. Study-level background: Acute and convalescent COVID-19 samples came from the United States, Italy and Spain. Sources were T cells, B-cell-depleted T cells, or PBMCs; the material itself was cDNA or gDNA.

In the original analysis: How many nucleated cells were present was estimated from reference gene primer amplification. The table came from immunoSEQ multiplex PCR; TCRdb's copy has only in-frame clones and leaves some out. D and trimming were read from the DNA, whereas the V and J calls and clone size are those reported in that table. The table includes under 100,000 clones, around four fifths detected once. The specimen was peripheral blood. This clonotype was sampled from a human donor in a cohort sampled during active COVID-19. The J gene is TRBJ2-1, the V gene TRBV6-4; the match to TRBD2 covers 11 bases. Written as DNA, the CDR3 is TGTGCCAGCAGTGACGGGACTAGCGGCAATGAGCAGTTCTTC. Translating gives CASSDGTSGNEQFF.